The 19 T cell receptor beta chains reported below all come from one sample, sequenced in a study of identical twins. From the 5' RACE reads, TCRdb called clonotypes with MiXCR, one entry per CDR3 protein. The sample lists more than 600,000 distinct CDR3 sequences, roughly 18% occurring once. The data also belong to a second study, concerning T cells expressing NK-cell markers.

Specimen: PBMCs. Receptor source: a young woman in good health.

The chain uses TRBV24-1 and TRBJ2-3; D unresolved. Germline CDR1 reads KGHDR; CDR2 reads SFDVKD. V lost 5 bases to trimming and J lost 2 bases, with 7 bases between them. CDR3 size: 13 residues. The CDR3 DNA reads as TGTGCCACCAGTGGCCTAAACACAGATACGCAGTATTTT. This sequence encodes CATSGLNTDTQYF.

The chain employs TRBV11-1 and TRBJ2-2; D uncertain. The V and J ends lost 1 base and 1 base respectively, with 10 bases between them. Germline CDR1 and CDR2: SGHAT and FQDESV (reference sequence). CDR3 length: 16 residues. The DNA for the CDR3 is TGTGCCAGCAGCTTAGGGGCGGACGTGAACACCGGGGAGCTGTTTTTT. Residues: CASSLGADVNTGELFF.

This clonotype was detected only a few times. The gene calls are TRBV18 and TRBJ2-1; maybe TRBD2 (5 bases). Germline CDR1 reads KGHSH; CDR2 reads LQKENI. The CDR3 loop spans 14 amino acids. Trimming pared 4 bases from V and 7 bases from J, leaving 14 bases between. CDR3 nucleotide sequence: TGTGCCAGCTCACTTTCCGGGGAGTGGAATGAGCAGTTCTTC. It encodes CASSLSGEWNEQFF.

The rearrangement uses TRBV27 and TRBJ2-4, with D perhaps assigned TRBD1 or TRBD2 (5 bases each). Trimming took 4 bases from V and 4 from J, leaving 17 bases between them. Germline-derived CDR1 and CDR2 are MNHEY and SMNVEV (reference sequence). The CDR3 has 16 amino acids. CDR3 DNA: TGTGCCAGCAGTTCAGGAGAAGTTTGGGGGAAAAACATTCAGTACTTC. Residues: CASSSGEVWGKNIQYF.

The rearrangement uses TRBV6-1 and TRBJ1-2, with TRBD1 identical over 8 bases. Trimming removed 7 bases from V and 4 bases from J; junction bases left unmatched: 8. Germline CDR1 reads MNHNS; CDR2 reads SASEGT. This CDR3 has 14 residues. The CDR3 protein is CASTQTGAGYGYTF. The CDR3 coding sequence is TGTGCCAGCACCCAGACAGGGGCTGGCTATGGCTACACCTTC.

The chain uses TRBV19 and TRBJ1-1; D remains ambiguous. CDR3 length: 16 residues. Trimming stripped 1 base from V and 2 bases from J, with 14 bases between. Germline V gene lookup returns CDR1 LNHDA and CDR2 SQIVND (reference sequence). Written as DNA, the CDR3 is TGTGCCAGTAGTATAGGCTGGGCCGGAGTAAACACTGAAGCTTTCTTT. This encodes CASSIGWAGVNTEAFF.

The rearrangement links TRBV12-3 or TRBV12-4 to TRBJ2-3; 13 bases line up with TRBD2. V shed 5 bases, J shed 2 bases, and the junction held 16 bases outside the gene matches. CDR3 size: 20 residues. The CDR3 reads CASSVRGTSGTQPITDTQYF. CDR3 nucleotides: TGTGCCAGCAGTGTACGCGGGACTAGCGGGACCCAACCCATCACAGATACGCAGTATTTT.

This rearrangement joins TRBV7-3 to TRBJ1-1; TRBD1 matches at 9 bases. Germline V CDR1 and CDR2: SGHTA, FQGTGA. Trimming took 5 bases from V and 4 from J; bases not matched to a gene: 5. The CDR3 covers 14 residues. The CDR3 DNA reads as TGTGCCAGCAGCCGGGACAGGGCTGGCACTGAAGCTTTCTTT. Translation gives CASSRDRAGTEAFF.

The chain employs TRBV5-1 and TRBJ2-2; 12 bases are shared with TRBD2. CDR3 size: 16 residues. Germline V CDR1 and CDR2: SGHRS, YFSETQ. The trim removed 4 bases at V and 7 bases at J, leaving 8 bases unmatched. CDR3 nucleotides: TGCGCCAGCAGCCGGGTGACTAGCGGGAGAAACGGGGAGCTGTTTTTT. As protein: CASSRVTSGRNGELFF.

The chain uses TRBV29-1 and TRBJ2-5; D unclear. CDR1 SQVTM and CDR2 ANQGSEA come from the germline V gene. The CDR3 contains 11 residues. V gave up 2 bases and J gave up 1 base, with 2 bases separating them. CDR3 region: CSVEPQETQYF. The DNA of the CDR3 is TGCAGCGTTGAACCCCAAGAGACCCAGTACTTC.

The sample holds one count of this clonotype. This sequence joins TRBV7-2 and TRBJ2-7; tentatively, D is TRBD2 (5 bases). Germline CDR1 reads SGHTA; CDR2 reads FQGNSA. The CDR3 totals 14 residues. V was shortened by 5 bases and J by 3 bases, with 14 bases between the two germline ends. The CDR3 is CASSPQDGGYEQYF. The CDR3 region has the DNA TGTGCCAGCAGCCCCCAAGACGGAGGCTACGAGCAGTACTTC.

In its sample, this clonotype was seen a few times. The V gene is TRBV20-1, the J gene TRBJ2-5; 11 bases match TRBD1. Germline-derived CDR1 and CDR2 are DFQATT and SNEGSKA (reference sequence). The CDR3 runs to 15 residues. V shed 5 bases, J shed 4 bases, and the junction held 9 bases outside the gene matches. The CDR3 DNA reads TGCAGTGCTCCACCCCCGGACAGGGGGCGAGAGACCCAGTACTTC. Its protein is CSAPPPDRGRETQYF.

This clonotype was seen only a few times. The chain is built from TRBV21-1 and TRBJ1-5; TRBD1, the table's D call, lacks a check against the DNA. TRBV21-1 is tagged as a pseudogene. This CDR3 is built from 21 residues. The CDR3 nucleotides read TGTGCCAGCAGCAAAGGGAAGGGACAGCAATCCCGAACGTATAGCAATCAGCCCCAGCATTTT. This encodes CASSKGKGQQSRTYSNQPQHF.

This clonotype was detected only a few times. The chain employs TRBV5-1 and TRBJ2-1; D might be TRBD1 or TRBD2, each matching 5 bases. Germline V CDR1 and CDR2: SGHRS, YFSETQ. Trimming removed 5 bases at V and 7 bases at J, with 10 bases between. The CDR3 spans 12 residues. The CDR3 reads CASSGTVNEQFF. The CDR3 DNA reads TGCGCCAGCAGTGGGACGGTAAATGAGCAGTTCTTC. Full variable domain (remainder filled in from reference TRBV5-1 and TRBJ2-1): KAGVTQTPRYLIKTRGQQVTLSCSPISGHRSVSWYQQTPGQGLQFLFEYFSETQRNKGNFPGRFSGRQFSNSRSEMNVSTLELGDSALYLCASSGTVNEQFFGPGTRLTVL.

The V and J genes are TRBV7-7 and TRBJ2-1; 7 bases map to TRBD2. The germline V gene has CDR1 SSHAT and CDR2 FNYEAQ (reference sequence). This CDR3 has 15 amino acids. The V and J ends lost 5 bases and 7 bases, in that order; junction bases with no gene match: 11. CDR3 amino acids: CASSKSGTFGNEQFF. CDR3 in DNA: TGTGCCAGCAGCAAGAGCGGGACCTTTGGAAATGAGCAGTTCTTC.

The chain carries TRBV12-3 or TRBV12-4 and TRBJ2-3, with D possibly being TRBD1 or TRBD2 (5 bases each). V lost 4 bases and J 2 bases, leaving 16 bases between the germline ends. CDR3 length: 16 amino acids. The CDR3 here is CASSWMGPPYTDTQYF. The CDR3 coding sequence is TGTGCCAGCAGTTGGATGGGACCTCCTTACACAGATACGCAGTATTTT.

The chain is built from TRBV7-2 and TRBJ2-2; a possible D gene is TRBD1 (5 bases). The germline CDR1 and CDR2 sequences are SGHTA and FQGNSA. Trimming removed 1 base from V and 9 bases from J, with 12 bases in between. The CDR3 contains 14 residues. The chain's CDR3 is CASSLVGRARELFF. CDR3 sequence (DNA): TGTGCCAGCAGCTTAGTGGGCAGGGCCCGGGAGCTGTTTTTT.

This clonotype was seen ten or more times. The gene calls are TRBV7-6 and TRBJ2-1; unclear D gene. Trimming took 4 bases from V and 0 from J, leaving 10 bases between them. Germline V gives CDR1 SGHVS, CDR2 FNYEAQ. The CDR3 has 15 amino acids. The CDR3 reads CASSSQTSSYNEQFF. Written as DNA, the CDR3 is TGTGCCAGCAGCTCCCAAACCTCCTCCTACAATGAGCAGTTCTTC.

The J gene is TRBJ2-7, the V gene TRBV7-2; 9 nucleotides line up with TRBD2. The CDR3 runs to 16 residues. J lost 2 bases, V lost 1 base, and 6 bases had no gene match. Germline V CDR1 and CDR2: SGHTA, FQGNSA. The CDR3 region has the DNA TGTGCCAGCAGCTTAGATTCTAGCGGGACAGCCTACGAGCAGTACTTC. Translation: CASSLDSSGTAYEQYF. The variable domain in full, with the rest retrieved from reference TRBV7-2 and TRBJ2-7, is GAGVSQSPSNKVTEKGKDVELRCDPISGHTALYWYRQSLGQGLEFLIYFQGNSAPDKSGLPSDRFSAERTGGSVSTLTIQRTQQEDSAVYLCASSLDSSGTAYEQYFGPGTRLTVT.